A selection of T cell receptor beta chains follows, all from one sample in a study of CD8+ T cells in alopecia areata. Produced via immunoSEQ multiplex PCR; TCRdb's table is partial and in-frame only. The sample yields 60,000 to 70,000 clones, 45% to 50% seen once. Sequenced here: CD8+ T cells sorted from blood, sampled at week 0. These receptors originate from a human donor with alopecia areata. Both conserved end residues are part of each CDR3. Each record gives: V gene, clone size, J gene, D gene, CDR3 protein, CDR3 DNA. The D gene is left open where the match is weak. Size tells how often a clone was seen (once, few, many) or the class of an expanded clone, and some rows leave it out.

>TRBV2|many|TRBJ2-1|TRBD2
CASSGSGRVVHEQFF
TGTGCCAGCAGTGGTAGCGGGAGAGTGGTACATGAGCAGTTCTTC
>TRBV5-1|-|TRBJ2-7|TRBD2
CASSLLAGGLEQYF
TGCGCCAGCAGCTTACTAGCGGGAGGGCTCGAGCAGTACTTC
>TRBV11-2|once|TRBJ2-7|-
CASSLAAGGPLFSEQYF
TGTGCCAGCAGCTTAGCTGCTGGAGGGCCATTGTTCTCCGAGCAGTACTTC
>TRBV28|-|TRBJ2-1|-
CASSLDAGEQFF
TGTGCCAGCAGTTTGGACGCTGGGGAGCAGTTCTTC
>TRBV6-5|-|TRBJ2-7|TRBD1
CASSYSGTASYEQYF
TGTGCCAGCAGTTACTCTGGGACAGCCTCCTACGAGCAGTACTTC
>TRBV29-1|-|TRBJ2-5|TRBD2
CSVVGGLADETQYF
TGCAGCGTTGTGGGGGGACTAGCGGACGAGACCCAGTACTTC
>TRBV7-6|-|TRBJ2-1|-
CASSLAVSQPHNEQFF
TGTGCCAGCAGCTTAGCAGTGAGCCAGCCCCACAATGAGCAGTTCTTC
>TRBV4-1|-|TRBJ2-1|-
CASSYLQGGSYNEQFF
TGCGCCAGCAGCTACCTACAGGGCGGGTCCTACAATGAGCAGTTCTTC
>TRBV29-1|few|TRBJ2-7|-
CSVDGQGGSYEQYF
TGCAGCGTTGACGGTCAGGGCGGGTCCTACGAGCAGTACTTC
>TRBV5-1|-|TRBJ2-4|TRBD1
CASSNPGQGPLAKNIQYF
TGCGCCAGCAGCAATCCGGGACAGGGACCCCTAGCCAAAAACATTCAGTACTTC
>TRBV12-5|-|TRBJ2-5|-
CASVQEGYQETQYF
TGTGCTAGTGTTCAAGAAGGGTACCAAGAGACCCAGTACTTC
>TRBV7-2|few|TRBJ1-2|TRBD1
CASSRGQLYGYTF
TGTGCCAGCTCGCGGGGACAGCTCTATGGCTACACCTTC
>TRBV27|-|TRBJ1-1|-
CASSPPPGRTEAFF
TGTGCCAGCAGTCCCCCCCCGGGTCGGACTGAAGCTTTCTTT
>TRBV29-1|-|TRBJ2-7|-
CSVEQGGYEQYF
TGCAGCGTTGAACAGGGGGGGTACGAGCAGTACTTC
>TRBV7-2|-|TRBJ2-3|-
CASSPWTGTDTQYF
TGTGCCAGCAGCCCATGGACTGGCACAGATACGCAGTATTTT
>TRBV4-1|-|TRBJ2-7|TRBD1
CASSPSGQGGTYEQYF
TGCGCCAGCAGCCCTTCGGGACAGGGGGGTACCTACGAGCAGTACTTC
>TRBV4-1|few|TRBJ2-3|TRBD2
CASSPSAGGSTDTQYF
TGCGCCAGCAGCCCTAGCGCGGGGGGGTCCACAGATACGCAGTATTTT
>TRBV5-6|-|TRBJ2-5|-
CASSLERDNMETQYF
TGTGCCAGCAGCTTGGAAAGGGATAATATGGAGACCCAGTACTTC
>TRBV7-9|once|TRBJ1-2|-
CASSLPTEDGYTF
TGTGCCAGCAGCTTGCCGACAGAGGATGGCTACACCTTC
>TRBV19|-|TRBJ2-7|-
CASSTGENFYEQYF
TGTGCCAGTAGTACAGGGGAAAATTTCTACGAGCAGTACTTC
>TRBV27|-|TRBJ2-7|TRBD1
CASSLRRQGFEQYF
TGTGCCAGCAGTTTACGCCGACAGGGCTTCGAGCAGTACTTC
>TRBV19|-|TRBJ2-2|-
CATMGDTGELFF
TGTGCCACCATGGGAGACACCGGGGAGCTGTTTTTT
>TRBV19|few|TRBJ1-1|TRBD1
CASSLRQGEYMNTEAFF
TGTGCCAGTAGTCTAAGACAGGGGGAGTACATGAACACTGAAGCTTTCTTT
>TRBV30|-|TRBJ2-3|TRBD2
CAWIGLAGGYTDTQYF
TGTGCCTGGATCGGCCTGGCGGGGGGTTACACAGATACGCAGTATTTT
>TRBV4-1|-|TRBJ2-1|-
CASAATDSYNEQFF
TGTGCCAGCGCTGCGACGGACTCCTACAATGAGCAGTTCTTC
>TRBV27|-|TRBJ2-1|TRBD1
CASSFLAGQDEQFF
TGTGCCAGCAGTTTTTTAGCCGGACAGGATGAGCAGTTCTTC
>TRBV4-1|-|TRBJ1-1|TRBD1
CASSQGGPGQMNTEAFF
TGCGCCAGCAGCCAAGGTGGGCCGGGACAGATGAACACTGAAGCTTTCTTT
>TRBV6-1|-|TRBJ1-5|-
CASKVWINQPQHF
TGTGCCAGCAAAGTTTGGATAAATCAGCCCCAGCATTTT
>TRBV19|once|TRBJ1-5|-
CASSSLQGPTSNQPQHF
TGTGCCAGTAGTTCATTGCAGGGGCCGACTAGCAATCAGCCCCAGCATTTT
>TRBV5-1|-|TRBJ1-1|TRBD1
CASSQHRQGRVMNTEAFF
TGCGCCAGCAGCCAACACCGACAGGGTCGGGTGATGAACACTGAAGCTTTCTTT
>TRBV6-6|few|TRBJ1-2|-
CASSYPKGYTF
TGTGCCAGCAGTTATCCAAAGGGCTACACCTTC
>TRBV28|-|TRBJ2-5|-
CASSSVTQKETQYF
TGTGCCAGCAGTTCAGTAACTCAGAAAGAGACCCAGTACTTC
>TRBV7-8|-|TRBJ2-4|-
CASTRDGAQGAKNIQYF
TGTGCCAGCACGAGGGATGGGGCCCAGGGAGCCAAAAACATTCAGTACTTC
>TRBV4-2|few|TRBJ2-1|-
CASSRTNEQFF
TGTGCCAGCAGCCGGACTAATGAGCAGTTCTTC
>TRBV6-4|many|TRBJ2-6|-
CASSDSSPGSGANVLTF
TGTGCCAGCAGTGACTCGTCCCCTGGATCTGGGGCCAACGTCCTGACTTTC
>TRBV6-1|-|TRBJ1-2|-
CATRDTYPDGYTF
TGTGCCACCCGGGACACTTACCCTGATGGCTACACCTTC
>TRBV18|-|TRBJ2-4|-
CASFHDSLRIQYF
TGTGCCAGCTTTCACGACTCCTTGCGCATTCAGTACTTC
>TRBV9|many|TRBJ2-3|TRBD1
CASSAGTADTQYF
TGTGCCAGCAGCGCAGGGACAGCAGATACGCAGTATTTT
>TRBV5-6|-|TRBJ2-3|TRBD2
CASSLTASGSDTQYF
TGTGCCAGCAGCTTAACGGCTAGCGGGAGTGATACGCAGTATTTT
>TRBV4-1|once|TRBJ2-7|-
CASSQVGGNSYEQYF
TGCGCCAGCAGCCAGGTCGGCGGAAATTCCTACGAGCAGTACTTC
>TRBV4-1|-|TRBJ1-5|-
CASSQDWGREGGQPQHF
TGCGCCAGCAGCCAAGATTGGGGTAGGGAAGGTGGACAGCCCCAGCATTTT
>TRBV9|few|TRBJ2-7|-
CASSPSQGSYEQYF
TGTGCCAGCAGCCCCTCCCAGGGTTCCTACGAGCAGTACTTC
>TRBV28|few|TRBJ1-1|-
CASRSSGDTEAFF
TGTGCCAGCAGGTCATCAGGGGACACTGAAGCTTTCTTT
>TRBV7-9|-|TRBJ2-1|-
CASSIWRNEQFF
TGTGCCAGCAGCATCTGGAGGAATGAGCAGTTCTTC
>TRBV19|few|TRBJ2-5|TRBD1
CASSIQGTGDGVGHQETQYF
TGTGCCAGTAGTATTCAAGGGACAGGGGATGGAGTCGGCCACCAAGAGACCCAGTACTTC
>TRBV29-1|few|TRBJ2-7|-
CSVVLQGRQYF
TGCAGCGTTGTGCTTCAGGGTAGGCAGTACTTC
>TRBV6-5|once|TRBJ2-1|-
CASSPGRENEQFF
TGTGCCAGCAGTCCGGGACGGGAGAACGAGCAGTTCTTC
>TRBV5-1|-|TRBJ2-6|TRBD1
CASSLGTGFWSGANVLTF
TGCGCCAGCAGCTTGGGGACAGGTTTTTGGTCTGGGGCCAACGTCCTGACTTTC
>TRBV5-5|few|TRBJ2-3|-
CASSSVPNRDTQYF
TGTGCCAGCAGCTCGGTCCCCAATCGAGATACGCAGTATTTT
>TRBV7-9|few|TRBJ2-4|-
CASSTRDLNIQYF
TGTGCCAGCAGCACCCGGGACTTAAACATTCAGTACTTC
>TRBV27|-|TRBJ1-5|-
CASRLTPGDSNQPQHF
TGTGCCAGCAGGCTCACCCCGGGGGATAGCAATCAGCCCCAGCATTTT
>TRBV6-5|-|TRBJ2-5|-
CASSFPNQETQYF
TGTGCCAGCAGTTTCCCCAACCAAGAGACCCAGTACTTC
>TRBV27|-|TRBJ2-7|-
CASSLSVEYEQYF
TGTGCCAGCAGTTTAAGTGTCGAGTACGAGCAGTACTTC
>TRBV30|-|TRBJ1-1|-
CAWAGLGPNTEAFF
TGTGCCTGGGCCGGCCTGGGACCGAACACTGAAGCTTTCTTT
>TRBV5-1|many|TRBJ2-2|-
CASSFENTGELFF
TGCGCCAGCAGCTTTGAGAACACCGGGGAGCTGTTTTTT
>TRBV4-3|few|TRBJ2-7|-
CASSQVPSGSYEQYF
TGCGCCAGCAGCCAAGTTCCATCTGGTTCCTACGAGCAGTACTTC
>TRBV15|-|TRBJ2-7|-
CATSTRSPGAYEQYF
TGTGCCACCAGCACCCGGAGCCCCGGGGCCTACGAGCAGTACTTC